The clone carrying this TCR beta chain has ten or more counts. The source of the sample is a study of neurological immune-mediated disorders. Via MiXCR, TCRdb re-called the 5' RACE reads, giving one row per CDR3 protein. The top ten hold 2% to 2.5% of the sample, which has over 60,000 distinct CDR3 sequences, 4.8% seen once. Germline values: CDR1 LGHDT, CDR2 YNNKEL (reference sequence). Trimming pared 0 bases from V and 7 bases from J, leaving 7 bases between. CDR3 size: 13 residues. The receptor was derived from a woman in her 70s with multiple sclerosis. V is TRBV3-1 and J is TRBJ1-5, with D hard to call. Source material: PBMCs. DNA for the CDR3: TGTGCCAGCAGCCAAGATAGTCGACAGCCCCAGCATTTT. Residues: CASSQDSRQPQHF.